The 17 T cell receptor beta chains below were found in one sample sequenced in a study of technical replicates of blood from a handful of donors. Clones were sequenced by immunoSEQ multiplex PCR, and TCRdb holds only the in-frame ones, with some missing. The repertoire has about 84,000 clones, 93% of them found once; the top ten carry roughly 0.25%. The sample consisted of T cells isolated from PBMCs. These receptor sequences come from a human donor in good health.

J is TRBJ2-2 and V is TRBV2; 7 bases match TRBD2. V shed 4 bases, J shed 6 bases, and the junction held 11 bases outside the gene matches. Germline CDR1 SNHLY, CDR2 FYNNEI. The CDR3 is made up of 16 amino acids. Here the CDR3 DNA reads TGTGCCAGCAGTGTATCGGCGGGAGAAAGGGCCGGGGAGCTGTTTTTT. This gives the protein CASSVSAGERAGELFF.

The chain links TRBV27 to TRBJ2-7; TRBD1 agrees at 11 bases. The CDR3 covers 15 residues. CDR1 and CDR2 (germline): MNHEY, SMNVEV (reference sequence). Trimming took 2 bases from V and 4 from J; bases not matched to a gene: 4. The CDR3 DNA reads TGTGCCAGCAGTTTAGGACAGGGGGCGTTATACGAGCAGTACTTC. Its protein is CASSLGQGALYEQYF.

J is TRBJ2-2 and V is TRBV7-3; no definite D call. The V gene's germline CDR1 is SGHTA and CDR2 FQGTGA. The CDR3 has 15 amino acids. Trimming cost V 5 bases and J 1 base, with 11 bases left between them. The CDR3 DNA follows: TGTGCCAGCAGCCCAACATCGGGGAACACCGGGGAGCTGTTTTTT. It translates to CASSPTSGNTGELFF.

The J gene is TRBJ2-7, the V gene TRBV11-2; a weak D match, TRBD1 (6 bases). The ends were cut back, 5 bases at V and 2 bases at J, with 10 bases in the middle. Looked up from germline, CDR1 is SGHAT and CDR2 is FQNNGV. This CDR3 is 13 amino acids long. As DNA, the CDR3 is TGTGCCAGCAGCCCAGGGGTTACCTACGAGCAGTACTTC. Its protein is CASSPGVTYEQYF.

The J gene is TRBJ2-2, the V gene TRBV5-1; weak D call: TRBD1 (5 bases). The length of the CDR3 is 14 residues. The germline V and J ends were trimmed by 1 base and 1 base, with 5 bases remaining between them. Germline V gene lookup returns CDR1 SGHRS and CDR2 YFSETQ. The CDR3 loop reads CASSLTGNTGELFF. CDR3 DNA sequence: TGCGCCAGCAGCTTGACAGGGAACACCGGGGAGCTGTTTTTT.

The genes are TRBV1 and TRBJ1-6. TRBV1 is tagged as a pseudogene. This CDR3 is 17 amino acids long. The CDR3 sequence is CTSSQAFRGSYNSPLHF. The CDR3 bases are TGCACCAGCAGCCAAGCATTTCGAGGCTCCTATAATTCACCCCTCCACTTT.

This chain uses TRBV19 with TRBJ2-7; D is perhaps TRBD1 (6 bases). This CDR3 is 13 amino acids long. Germline CDR1 and CDR2: LNHDA and SQIVND (reference sequence). Deletions cut 6 bases from V and 3 bases from J, with 12 bases between. CDR3 sequence: CASRKTGNYEQYF. The CDR3 region has the DNA TGTGCCAGTAGAAAAACAGGGAACTACGAGCAGTACTTC.

The V call is TRBV6-5, the J call TRBJ1-1, with TRBD1 as a possible D gene (5 bases). Germline CDR1 reads MNHEY; CDR2 reads SVGAGI. The CDR3 is 15 residues long. Trimming cost V 2 bases and J 0 bases, with 10 bases left between them. The CDR3, as DNA: TGTGCCAGCAGTTACGTCGGGGACTTGAACACTGAAGCTTTCTTT. It specifies CASSYVGDLNTEAFF.

This clone was observed a single time. The chain combines TRBV7-9 with TRBJ2-3; 12 nucleotides agree with TRBD2. Trimming took 5 bases from V and 2 from J; bases not matched to a gene: 8. This CDR3 contains 17 residues. Germline CDR1 SEHNR, CDR2 FQNEAQ (reference sequence). CDR3 sequence: CASSPLGLAGYTDTQYF. In DNA, the CDR3 is TGTGCCAGCAGCCCCCTAGGACTAGCGGGATACACAGATACGCAGTATTTT.

This rearrangement joins TRBV12-5 to TRBJ1-1; a weak D match, TRBD1 (5 bases). Trimming stripped 7 bases from V and 5 bases from J, with 14 bases between. This CDR3 is built from 13 residues. The germline V gene encodes CDR1 LGHNT and CDR2 FRNRAP. Here the CDR3 reads CASASPGGTEAFF. The CDR3 nucleotides are TGTGCTAGTGCCTCCCCGGGGGGAACTGAAGCTTTCTTT.

This chain joins TRBV7-2 and TRBJ2-5; 9 bases line up with TRBD1. Germline trimming cut 5 bases from V and 4 bases from J; bases unmatched to any gene: 11. This CDR3 has 16 residues. Germline V gene sequence: CDR1 SGHTA, CDR2 FQGNSA. This CDR3 reads CASSERGQGGAETQYF. The CDR3 nucleotides read TGTGCCAGCAGCGAAAGGGGACAGGGAGGGGCAGAGACCCAGTACTTC.

The chain couples TRBV7-9 to TRBJ2-5; 15 nucleotides align to TRBD2. V dropped 5 bases and J dropped 10; count of bases not matched to a gene: 8. The CDR3 loop spans 15 amino acids. Germline CDR1 reads SEHNR; CDR2 reads FQNEAQ (reference sequence). The CDR3 DNA reads as TGTGCCAGCAGCAACACCGGGACTAGCGGGGGGAACCAGTACTTC. Translating gives CASSNTGTSGGNQYF. Combining the CDR3 with reference TRBV7-9 and TRBJ2-5 gives the whole variable domain DTGVSQNPRHKITKRGQNVTFRCDPISEHNRLYWYRQTLGQGPEFLTYFQNEAQLEKSRLLSDRFSAERPKGSFSTLEIQRTEQGDSAMYLCASSNTGTSGGNQYFGPGTRLLVL.

The genes are TRBV20-1 and TRBJ2-7, with TRBD2 matching 10 bases. CDR3 length: 11 amino acids. Looked up from germline, CDR1 is DFQATT and CDR2 is SNEGSKA (reference sequence). Unmatched junction bases numbered 0, after V lost 7 bases and J lost 3 bases. CDR3: CSGTSGYEQYF. The DNA for the CDR3 is TGCAGTGGGACTAGCGGCTACGAGCAGTACTTC.

This sequence joins TRBV6-5 and TRBJ1-2; 7 positions match TRBD1. CDR1 and CDR2 from the germline V gene are MNHEY and SVGAGI. The CDR3 runs to 14 residues. Trimming took 6 bases from V and 4 from J; bases not matched to a gene: 8. CDR3 in DNA: TGTGCCAGCAGAAGACAGGGTAGGAGCTATGGCTACACCTTC. Protein product: CASRRQGRSYGYTF.

The CDR3 spells CAWRASYEQYF. CDR3 nucleotide sequence: TGTGCCTGGAGGGCTAGTTACGAGCAGTACTTC. The rearrangement joins TRBV30 to TRBJ2-7; D call uncertain. The germline V gene encodes CDR1 GTSNPN and CDR2 SVGIG (reference sequence). The ends were cut back, 3 bases at V and 4 bases at J, with 7 bases in the middle. The CDR3 totals 11 residues.

This chain joins TRBV28 and TRBJ2-7; 8 bases line up with TRBD2. V was pared by 2 bases and J by 2 bases, with 14 bases of the junction left unmatched. Germline lookup yields CDR1 MDHEN and CDR2 SYDVKM. CDR3 length equals 18 residues. The CDR3 reads CASSLINWASGQPYEQYF. The CDR3 coding sequence is TGTGCCAGCAGTTTAATAAATTGGGCTAGCGGGCAGCCCTACGAGCAGTACTTC.

The genes are TRBV28 and TRBJ2-1; D ambiguous. The germline V gene encodes CDR1 MDHEN and CDR2 SYDVKM. The CDR3 covers 12 residues. V was shortened by 6 bases and J by 6 bases, with 9 bases between the two germline ends. For the CDR3, the DNA is TGTGCCAGCAGCTTACGTCTCAATGAGCAGTTCTTC. This encodes CASSLRLNEQFF. Based on the CDR3 plus reference TRBV28 and TRBJ2-1, the full variable domain is DVKVTQSSRYLVKRTGEKVFLECVQDMDHENMFWYRQDPGLGLRLIYFSYDVKMKEKGDIPEGYSVSREKKERFSLILESASTNQTSMYLCASSLRLNEQFFGPGTRLTVL.